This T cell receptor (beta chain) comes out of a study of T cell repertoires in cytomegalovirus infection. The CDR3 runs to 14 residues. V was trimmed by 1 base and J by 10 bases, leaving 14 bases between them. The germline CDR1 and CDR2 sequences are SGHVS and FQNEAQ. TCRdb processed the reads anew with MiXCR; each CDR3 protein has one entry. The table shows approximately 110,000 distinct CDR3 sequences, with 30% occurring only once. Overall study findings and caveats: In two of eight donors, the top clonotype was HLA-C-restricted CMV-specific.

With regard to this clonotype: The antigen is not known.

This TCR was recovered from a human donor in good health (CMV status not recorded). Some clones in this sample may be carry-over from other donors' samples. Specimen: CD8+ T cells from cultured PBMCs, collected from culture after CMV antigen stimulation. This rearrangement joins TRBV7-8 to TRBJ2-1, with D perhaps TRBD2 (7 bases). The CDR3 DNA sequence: TGTGCCAGCAGCTTAGTGGGGGGGCGAAGGGAGCAGTTCTTC. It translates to CASSLVGGRREQFF.